This entry is about one T cell receptor beta chain. Its target is not known. The V and J ends lost 7 bases and 8 bases, in that order; junction bases with no gene match: 6. This CDR3 is built from 13 residues. The germline CDR1 and CDR2 sequences are MGHRA and YSYEKL. Researchers report immunoSEQ v3.0 was run at survey level. This table comes from immunoSEQ multiplex PCR, and its TCRdb copy is limited to in-frame clones, with some not included. The sample lists 25,000 to 30,000 clones, 65% to 85% occurring once. Sampling of each donor yielded at least one pre-ART PBMC sample and at least two post-ART PBMC samples. This record comes from a study of long-term antiretroviral therapy in people with HIV. The study, taken as a whole, reports: Repertoires looked antigen-experienced, with only a slight naive shift after ART.

The receptor was derived from a man aged 18-30 years with HIV. The sample in question was unsorted PBMCs, obtained 0.4 years after starting antiretroviral therapy. This sequence joins TRBV4-1 and TRBJ1-4, with TRBD1 matching 8 bases. The CDR3 spells CASTTGAWEKLFF. CDR3 coding DNA: TGCGCCAGCACGACAGGGGCTTGGGAAAAACTGTTTTTT.